This T cell receptor beta chain came from a study of cytomegalovirus exposure and HLA in healthy donors. As for the study in general: Of some 410 genotyped donors, 81% grouped in the Caucasian-associated ancestry cluster.

Worth noting for this clone: Its antigen is undetermined. Other DNA sequences in this sample translate to the same CDR3.

Points from the study as a whole: A later analysis showed TCR association rates differing by HLA locus, peaking at DRB1 and lowest at HLA-C.

The V gene end was trimmed by 4 bases and the J gene end by 5 bases; junction bases not matched to a gene: 7. Germline V gene data show CDR1 as SGHDT and CDR2 as YYEEEE. This CDR3 has 16 amino acids. Primers included in the PCR were 60 Vbeta and 13 Jbeta primers. TCRdb's table, derived via immunoSEQ multiplex PCR, lists solely in-frame clones and lacks some. The sample carries 200,000 to 250,000 clones, about four fifths recorded once. This receptor was identified in a woman aged 40 to 50 in good health and CMV-seropositive. The V call is TRBV5-6, the J call TRBJ2-5, with 14 bases aligning to TRBD2. The specimen sequenced was PBMCs. The CDR3 spells CASSLGLAGEGETQYF. The CDR3 bases are TGTGCCAGCAGCCTGGGACTAGCGGGGGAGGGGGAGACCCAGTACTTC.